The T cell receptor (beta chain) described here comes from a study of blood T cell repertoires in COVID-19. Study-level information: From the United States, Italy and Spain came samples of acute and convalescent COVID-19. Sample material is recorded as cDNA or gDNA derived from T cells, B-cell-depleted T cells, or PBMCs.

Per the original data handling: Amplification of reference gene primers provided the estimated nucleated cell counts. Measured with immunoSEQ multiplex PCR; TCRdb has only the in-frame clones, and not every one. Clone size and V and J calls were adopted from that table, with D and trimming inferred from the DNA. Of about 170,000 clones listed, roughly nine tenths are singletons. The specimen sequenced was peripheral blood. The sequence was collected from a woman of 80 years or more in a cohort sampled during active or convalescent COVID-19.

The CDR3 nucleotides read TGTGCCAGTAGTCTTACAGGGCTCGGAAACACCATATATTTT. This translates into CASSLTGLGNTIYF. The chain employs TRBV19 and TRBJ1-3; weak D call: TRBD1 (6 bases). This CDR3 comprises 14 residues. V was cut by 5 bases and J by 4 bases, with 12 bases left in between. The germline CDR1 and CDR2 sequences are LNHDA and SQIVND (reference sequence).